Reported below is one TCR beta chain. This clone has more than one count but fewer than ten. Its recognized antigen is unknown. Per-nucleotide qualities are absent, and no much larger clonotype sits a single base away. This entry comes from a study of beta chain features in type 1 diabetes (dated by TCRdb to the late 2010s). The study in broad terms: No differences in mean age, gender distribution, total cell number or subset yield were found between patients and healthy donors. A total of some 110 million sorted cells were examined across all samples, and a strong correlation was observed between cell number per subset and RNA yield. In the study, TCRB repertoires of sorted circulating CD4+ T cell subsets from recently diagnosed type 1 diabetes patients were compared with those of matched healthy donors. Regulatory and stem cell-like memory subsets were isolated from only 8 patients and roughly 8 healthy donors, whereas naive and central memory subsets came from all 30 or so donors.

The High Capacity cDNA Reverse Transcription Kit was used to reverse transcribe all of the isolated RNA, meaning that expressed TCRB transcripts were what got sequenced. Deep immunoSEQ sequencing was applied to naive, central memory and regulatory T cell samples, giving an average of roughly 3.5 million total reads per sample. Sorted cells were lysed in RLT buffer and RNA was extracted with DNase-treated RNeasy Micro or Mini kits, depending on cell number. To prevent cross-contamination, every cell subset was processed on its own, while patient and healthy donor samples were processed together. The immunoSEQ multiplex PCR was used to amplify TCRB sequences from cDNA, generating 87-bp fragments that spanned the CDR3 region. Sequencing of the amplicons was done on the Illumina HiSeq platform. The original pipeline was this. PCR bias was corrected computationally using synthetic template baselines, and reads within Hamming distance 2 were collapsed, with unmergeable singletons discarded. Reads were aligned against IMGT to assign V, D and J genes, CDR3 length and insertions or deletions at six rearrangement sites. Within each subset, clonotype counts were normalized to sorted cell number, after which true diversity and Gini coefficients were computed with the tcR R package. The overlap coefficient, calculated on TCRB nucleotide sequences, was used to measure repertoire sharing. Out-of-frame TCRB sequences from naive cells were analyzed as a proxy for the pre-selection repertoire. The table was pulled from immuneACCESS by TCRdb, which kept in-frame rearrangements only. Such tables lose some clones; where checked, under half of the loss comes from unresolved V genes, and the rest has no known cause. V and J calls and clone size are as listed in that table; D and trimming were resolved from the DNA. Across this sample there are about 900,000 clones, with about 17% seen only once. The top ten constitute around 0.02% of the sample.

Each donor gave one peripheral blood draw, averaging approximately 0.12 L, which was collected into heparinised tubes. A BD FACSAria II was used to sort naive, central memory, regulatory and stem cell-like memory CD4+ T cells with a panel that included CD45RO, CCR7, CD25, CD127, CD95 and CD27. All sorted populations exceeded 95% purity. PBMCs were isolated right away by Lymphoprep density gradient centrifugation and were stained directly, without culture. So that batch effects would be minimized, each experiment stained and sorted samples in pairs, pairing one healthy donor with one patient. Here is what the overall study found, with its caveats: Shorter templates might have been favored by PCR, but patient and control samples were amplified and corrected together, so both groups would have been affected equally by any skew. Naive, central memory and regulatory TCRB repertoires appeared more similar among patients than among healthy donors. At VDJ recombination sites, patients with type 1 diabetes made fewer insertions and deleted more nucleotides, a pattern implying thymic rearrangement abnormalities. Sequencing cDNA rather than genomic DNA could over-represent highly expressing activated cells, although activation and CD3 levels did not differ between groups. Because small numbers of individuals were included in the HLA sub-analyses, any influence of HLA type on TCRB rearrangement was left unresolved. A moderate but significant shortening of TCRB CDR3 length was observed in type 1 diabetes patients in all four CD4+ subsets.

The TCR was taken from a woman under 30 in good health. The material sequenced was naive CD4+ T cells from blood. The label giving this sample's cell subset or site can be read as: true naive CD4+ T cells.

The CDR3 region reads CAIMQGADGELFF. The DNA sequence reads TGTGCCATCATGCAGGGTGCCGACGGGGAGCTGTTTTTT. This chain joins TRBV10-3 to TRBJ2-2, with TRBD1 as a weak D call on 5 bases. V loses 7 bases, J loses 7 bases, and the germline ends lie 13 bases apart. In the germline V gene, CDR1 corresponds to ENHRY and CDR2 to SYGVKD. The CDR3 holds 13 amino acids from the cysteine to the phenylalanine. CDR3 DNA is the only sequence kept; it has 39 bases, read in frame from the first base.